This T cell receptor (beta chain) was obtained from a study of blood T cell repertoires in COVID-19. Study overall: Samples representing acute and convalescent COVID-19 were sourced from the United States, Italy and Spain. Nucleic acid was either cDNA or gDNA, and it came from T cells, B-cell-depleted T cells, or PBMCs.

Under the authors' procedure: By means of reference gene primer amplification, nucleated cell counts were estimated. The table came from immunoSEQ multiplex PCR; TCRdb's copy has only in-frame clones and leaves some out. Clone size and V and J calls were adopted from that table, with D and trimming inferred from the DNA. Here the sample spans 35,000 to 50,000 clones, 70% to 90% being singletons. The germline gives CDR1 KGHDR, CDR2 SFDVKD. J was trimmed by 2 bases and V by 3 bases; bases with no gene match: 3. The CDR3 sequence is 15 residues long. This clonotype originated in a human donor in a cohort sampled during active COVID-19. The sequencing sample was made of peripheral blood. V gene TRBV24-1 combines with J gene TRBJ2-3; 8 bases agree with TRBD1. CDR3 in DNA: TGTGCCACCAGTGATCGGACAGGGAACACAGATACGCAGTATTTT. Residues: CATSDRTGNTDTQYF.